This TCR beta chain derives from a study of CD8 T cells in Susac syndrome. Random hexamers were used to reverse transcribe the RNA input (roughly 0.5 to 1 ug). TCRdb itself ran the immunoSEQ multiplex PCR reads through MiXCR, one entry per CDR3 protein. The table lists 180,000 or so distinct CDR3 sequences, 90% to 95% of them singletons, with roughly 0.094% in the top ten. CDR1 and CDR2 from the germline V gene are MNHEY and SVGAGI. V lost 8 bases to trimming and J lost 6 bases; unmatched junction nucleotides: 9. The CDR3 runs to 13 residues. Purification of the CD8+ and CD4+ T cells relied on negative isolation, and TEMRA cells underwent FACS enrichment.

The chain is built from TRBV6-5 and TRBJ1-2; 7 bases fit TRBD1. This sequence originates from a human donor with multiple sclerosis. Specimen: CD4+ T cells from PBMCs. The CDR3 loop reads CASLGRGRHGYTF. In DNA form, the CDR3 reads TGTGCCAGCTTGGGGAGGGGGCGTCATGGCTACACCTTC.